These 24 T cell receptor beta chains were all obtained from the same sample, sequenced in a study of follicular helper T cells after annual influenza vaccination. The time point: 2014-2015 season, pre-vaccination. The table came from immunoSEQ multiplex PCR; TCRdb's copy has only in-frame clones and leaves some out. The table shows some 15,000 clones, with 84% occurring only once. This specimen consisted of CXCR5- memory CD4+ T cells sorted from blood, obtained on the day of influenza vaccination. The receptors were sampled from an adult who received the influenza vaccine.

Notes on this clone: The final CDR3 position lacks the conserved phenylalanine or tryptophan, pointing to a likely read error. The DNA is omitted, as the CDR3 cannot be located on it reliably, and the CDR3 follows TCRdb's listing. J is TRBJ1-1 and V is TRBV28; TRBD1, as called in the table, went unchecked against the DNA. The CDR3 length is 11 residues, termini included. Germline CDR1 is MDHEN and CDR2 is SYDVKM. The CDR3: CASSLRDRVTS.

The rearrangement links TRBV5-1 to TRBJ2-1; TRBD1 might be the D (6 bases). This CDR3 region has 13 residues. V was clipped by 3 bases and J by 9 bases, with 13 bases between them. Germline loops: CDR1 SGHRS, CDR2 YFSETQ. In nucleotides, the CDR3 is TGCGCCAGCAGCTGGGACACCCCGGCTGAGCAGTTCTTC. It encodes CASSWDTPAEQFF.

The rearrangement joins TRBV7-9 to TRBJ2-5; D is unresolved. The germline V gene encodes CDR1 SEHNR and CDR2 FQNEAQ (reference sequence). V lost 5 bases and J 2 bases, leaving 15 bases between the germline ends. This CDR3 is 15 amino acids long. The CDR3 here is CASSPPWLGQETQYF. CDR3 DNA: TGTGCCAGCAGCCCACCTTGGCTTGGGCAAGAGACCCAGTACTTC.

This chain joins TRBV9 and TRBJ1-2; TRBD1 aligns across 8 bases. Trimming took 5 bases from V and 8 from J; bases not matched to a gene: 11. This CDR3 contains 14 residues. Germline lookup yields CDR1 SGDLS and CDR2 YYNGEE. The CDR3 nucleotides are TGTGCCAGCAGAACGACAGGGGTAGGTGGAGGCTACACCTTC. It codes for CASRTTGVGGGYTF.

The chain's CDR3 is CASRSVLAGYEQYF. CDR3 coding DNA: TGTGCCAGCCGGTCCGTACTAGCGGGATACGAGCAGTACTTC. The chain couples TRBV6-7 to TRBJ2-7, with TRBD2 identical over 10 bases. TRBV6-7 is labeled an ORF, and its function is uncertain. The junction had 8 bases not matched to a gene; V was cut back by 8 bases and J by 4 bases. This CDR3 is 14 amino acids long.

This chain uses TRBV4-1 with TRBJ2-5; 10 nucleotides agree with TRBD2. From germline, CDR1 is MGHRA and CDR2 YSYEKL. The CDR3 length is 16 residues. Trimming cost V 4 bases and J 5 bases; bases outside gene matches: 10. CDR3 sequence: CASSPRWASGGETQYF. The CDR3 DNA reads as TGCGCCAGCAGCCCACGGTGGGCTAGCGGGGGTGAGACCCAGTACTTC.

The rearrangement uses TRBV19 and TRBJ1-1; tentative D call: TRBD1 (5 bases). CDR1 and CDR2 from the germline V gene are LNHDA and SQIVND (reference sequence). V was cut by 0 bases and J by 0 bases, with 11 bases left in between. The CDR3 is 16 amino acids. The chain's CDR3 is CASSIEGNRLNTEAFF. As DNA, the CDR3 is TGTGCCAGTAGTATAGAGGGGAACAGGTTGAACACTGAAGCTTTCTTT.

This clone showed up just once. The chain has TRBV11-3 and TRBJ2-3; 7 bases are a match to TRBD1. The CDR3 has 15 amino acids. With 4 bases clipped from V and 1 base from J, the junction kept 5 bases outside the gene matches. Germline V CDR1 and CDR2: SGHNT, YENEEA. CDR3: CASSSGQARTDTQYF. In nucleotides, the CDR3 is TGTGCCAGCAGCTCCGGACAGGCTCGCACAGATACGCAGTATTTT.

J is TRBJ2-1 and V is TRBV27; D is undetermined. V was shortened by 6 bases and J by 0 bases, with 9 bases between the two germline ends. CDR1 is MNHEY, CDR2 SMNVEV, per germline (reference sequence). The CDR3 is 14 amino acids. The CDR3 region has the DNA TGTGCCAGCAGGGAACGGAACTCCTACAATGAGCAGTTCTTC. Translation: CASRERNSYNEQFF.

This clone was recorded a few times. The V gene is TRBV7-9, the J gene TRBJ1-6; D unclear. The CDR3 has 12 residues. Trimming left V 0 bases short and J 10 bases short, with 4 bases between. Germline loops: CDR1 SEHNR, CDR2 FQNEAQ (reference sequence). CDR3 nucleotides: TGTGCCAGCAGCTTAGCGTTGTCACCCCTCCACTTT. Encoded protein: CASSLALSPLHF.

This chain uses TRBV6-5 with TRBJ1-1; 7 bases line up with TRBD1. The CDR3 loop spans 13 amino acids. The V gene end was trimmed by 6 bases and the J gene end by 3 bases; junction bases not matched to a gene: 4. The germline CDR1 and CDR2 sequences are MNHEY and SVGAGI. CDR3 coding DNA: TGTGCCAGCAGGCGAACAGGGGACACTGAAGCTTTCTTT. Its translation is CASRRTGDTEAFF.

The rearrangement joins TRBV4-1 to TRBJ2-1, with 14 bases fitting TRBD2. Trimming cost V 1 base and J 0 bases; bases outside gene matches: 5. The CDR3 extends over 19 amino acids. Per germline, CDR1 MGHRA and CDR2 YSYEKL. The CDR3 here is CASSQVSTSGGGSYNEQFF. The CDR3 DNA reads TGCGCCAGCAGCCAAGTTTCGACTAGCGGGGGGGGCTCCTACAATGAGCAGTTCTTC.

The chain has TRBV20-1 and TRBJ2-1; tentatively, D is TRBD1 (5 bases). The length of the CDR3 is 11 residues. Between the trimmed V and J ends, which lost 6 bases and 13 bases, there was a span of 16 bases. CDR1 and CDR2 (germline): DFQATT, SNEGSKA (reference sequence). CDR3 sequence (DNA): TGCAGTGCCCCGAGACAGACTCGCCAGTTCTTC. Protein: CSAPRQTRQFF.

V and J are TRBV16 and TRBJ1-2; no clear D gene. V was clipped by 1 base and J by 7 bases, with 16 bases between them. The CDR3 runs 15 residues. Germline loops: CDR1 KGHSY, CDR2 FQNENV. The CDR3 region is CASSQFGESASGYTF. The DNA for the CDR3 is TGTGCCAGCAGCCAATTTGGGGAATCAGCATCTGGCTACACCTTC.

The chain carries TRBV5-1 and TRBJ1-2; D remains ambiguous. This CDR3 is 15 amino acids long. Trimming removed 4 bases from V and 4 bases from J, with 17 bases in between. Germline V gives CDR1 SGHRS, CDR2 YFSETQ. CDR3 sequence: CASSASLATFYGYTF. DNA of the CDR3: TGCGCCAGCAGCGCGTCCCTGGCGACCTTCTATGGCTACACCTTC.

The V and J genes are TRBV5-6 and TRBJ1-5, with D maybe TRBD1 (5 bases). The V end lost 2 bases, the J end lost 3 bases, and 12 bases lay between the germline ends. This CDR3 spans 15 amino acids. Germline V CDR1 and CDR2: SGHDT, YYEEEE. The CDR3 sequence is CASSFRGAYNQPQHF. The CDR3 coding sequence is TGTGCCAGCAGCTTTAGAGGGGCGTACAATCAGCCCCAGCATTTT.

The rearrangement links TRBV19 to TRBJ2-2; 7 nucleotides line up with TRBD1. The germline CDR1 and CDR2 sequences are LNHDA and SQIVND (reference sequence). This CDR3 is 14 amino acids long. V was clipped by 7 bases and J by 0 bases; unmatched bases: 2. The CDR3 sequence is CASKGTANTGELFF. Written as DNA, the CDR3 is TGTGCCAGTAAAGGGACAGCGAACACCGGGGAGCTGTTTTTT.

The chain carries TRBV15 and TRBJ2-7; D may be TRBD1 or TRBD2 (5 bases each). Germline V CDR1 and CDR2: LNHNV, YYDKDF (reference sequence). The CDR3 spans 12 residues. The V end was cut by 8 bases, the J end by 3 bases, with 11 bases between. CDR3 amino acids: CATGERGYEQYF. CDR3 DNA sequence: TGTGCCACCGGTGAGAGGGGCTACGAGCAGTACTTC.

The rearrangement uses TRBV7-9 and TRBJ1-4, with TRBD1 as a possible D gene (5 bases). Per the germline V gene, CDR1 is SEHNR and CDR2 is FQNEAQ (reference sequence). V shed 2 bases and J shed 3 bases, with 13 bases lying between them. There are 16 residues in the CDR3. The CDR3 is CASSLSSGVSNEKLFF. The CDR3 DNA reads as TGTGCCAGCAGCTTAAGTTCGGGGGTATCTAATGAAAAACTGTTTTTT.

The chain uses TRBV7-9 and TRBJ2-3, with a possible D match to TRBD2 (7 bases). In germline, CDR1 is SEHNR, CDR2 FQNEAQ (reference sequence). The V end was cut by 1 base, the J end by 0 bases, with 14 bases between. This CDR3 is 17 amino acids long. The chain's CDR3 is CASSLDRGGLSTDTQYF. Written as DNA, the CDR3 is TGTGCCAGCAGCTTAGATCGCGGGGGCTTAAGCACAGATACGCAGTATTTT. The full variable domain, completed using reference TRBV7-9 and TRBJ2-3, is DTGVSQNPRHKITKRGQNVTFRCDPISEHNRLYWYRQTLGQGPEFLTYFQNEAQLEKSRLLSDRFSAERPKGSFSTLEIQRTEQGDSAMYLCASSLDRGGLSTDTQYFGPGTRLTVL.

The chain combines TRBV15 with TRBJ2-7; no definite D call. This CDR3 is built from 16 residues. Germline CDR1 reads LNHNV; CDR2 reads YYDKDF (reference sequence). V was trimmed by 0 bases and J by 5 bases, leaving 17 bases between them. The CDR3 protein is CATSRERQGPLHEQYF. CDR3 coding DNA: TGTGCCACCAGCAGAGAAAGACAAGGACCGCTCCACGAGCAGTACTTC.

This chain joins TRBV5-1 and TRBJ2-3, with 8 bases aligning to TRBD1. Germline V gives CDR1 SGHRS, CDR2 YFSETQ. The J segment lost 0 bases and the V segment lost 4 bases, leaving 4 bases of the junction unmatched. CDR3 length: 15 amino acids. The CDR3 loop reads CASSKTGGSTDTQYF. In DNA form, the CDR3 reads TGCGCCAGCAGCAAAACAGGGGGGAGCACAGATACGCAGTATTTT.

This clone was detected only once. The DNA for the CDR3 is TGTGCCAGCAGCCAGTCGAGGGACGAGCAGTACTTC. It is translated as CASSQSRDEQYF. The V and J genes are TRBV14 and TRBJ2-7; D possibly corresponds to TRBD2 (5 bases). The CDR3 runs to 12 residues. V lost 3 bases and J 5 bases, leaving 8 bases between the germline ends. Germline V CDR1 and CDR2: SGHDN, FVKESK.

V usage is TRBV28 and J usage is TRBJ1-6; 11 nucleotides align to TRBD1. V shed 5 bases, J shed 3 bases, and the junction held 0 bases outside the gene matches. The CDR3 consists of 15 residues. Germline V CDR1 and CDR2: MDHEN, SYDVKM. CDR3 region: CASSGTGGYNSPLHF. The CDR3 DNA follows: TGTGCCAGCAGTGGGACAGGGGGCTATAATTCACCCCTCCACTTT.